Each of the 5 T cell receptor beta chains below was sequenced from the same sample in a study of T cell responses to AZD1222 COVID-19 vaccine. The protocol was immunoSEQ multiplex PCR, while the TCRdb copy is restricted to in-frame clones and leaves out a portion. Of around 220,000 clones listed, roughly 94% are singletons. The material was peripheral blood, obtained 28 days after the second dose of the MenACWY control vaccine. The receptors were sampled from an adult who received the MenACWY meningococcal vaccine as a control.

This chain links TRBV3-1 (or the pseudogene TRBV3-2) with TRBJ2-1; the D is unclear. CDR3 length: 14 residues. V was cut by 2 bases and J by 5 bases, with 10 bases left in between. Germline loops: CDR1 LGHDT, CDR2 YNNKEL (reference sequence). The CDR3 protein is CASSQFRADNEQFF. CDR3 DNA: TGTGCCAGCAGCCAATTCCGGGCAGACAATGAGCAGTTCTTC.

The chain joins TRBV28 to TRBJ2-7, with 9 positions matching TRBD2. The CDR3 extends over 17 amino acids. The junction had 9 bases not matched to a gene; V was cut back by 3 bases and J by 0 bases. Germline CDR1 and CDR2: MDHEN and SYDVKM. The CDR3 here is CASSFTPGTSFSYEQYF. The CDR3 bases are TGTGCCAGCAGTTTTACCCCCGGGACTAGCTTCTCCTACGAGCAGTACTTC.

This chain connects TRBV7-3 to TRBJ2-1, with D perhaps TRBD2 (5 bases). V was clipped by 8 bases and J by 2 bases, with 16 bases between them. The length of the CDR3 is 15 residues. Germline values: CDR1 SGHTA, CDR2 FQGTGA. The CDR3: CASSLLAGAYNEQFF. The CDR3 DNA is TGTGCCAGCTCCCTCCTGGCGGGTGCCTACAATGAGCAGTTCTTC.

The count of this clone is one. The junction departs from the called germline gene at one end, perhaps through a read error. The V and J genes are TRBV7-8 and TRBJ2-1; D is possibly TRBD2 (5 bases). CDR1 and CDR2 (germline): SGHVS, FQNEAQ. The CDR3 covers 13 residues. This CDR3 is CASSLATSSEQFF. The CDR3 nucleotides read TGTGCCAGCAGTTTAGCTACCTCTAGCGAGCAGTTCTTC.

CDR3 sequence reads: CASTRTSGSAYEQYF. The CDR3 coding sequence is TGTGCCAGCACTCGAACTAGCGGGAGTGCGTACGAGCAGTACTTC. The rearrangement uses TRBV6-5 and TRBJ2-7; 11 nucleotides line up with TRBD2. With 7 bases clipped from V and 4 bases from J, the junction kept 9 bases outside the gene matches. The CDR3 is 15 residues long. The germline V gene has CDR1 MNHEY and CDR2 SVGAGI.